The rows below give T cell receptor beta chains drawn from one sample of a study of blood T cell repertoires in COVID-19. Profiling relied on immunoSEQ multiplex PCR, and the TCRdb table lists in-frame clones only, not all of them. The data show over 100,000 clones, roughly 87% seen once. What was sequenced was peripheral blood. These receptors were taken from a man older than 75 with acute or convalescent COVID-19. Each CDR3 is given with its conserved first and last residue. The D gene is left open where the match is weak. A clone size is listed for some rows: how often the clone was seen (once, few, many), or a class if it is expanded.

size	V	D	J	CDR3	DNA
.	TRBV5-5	.	TRBJ2-3	CASSSAASGTDTQYF	TGTGCCAGCAGCTCCGCCGCGAGCGGCACAGATACGCAGTATTTT
.	TRBV2	TRBD1	TRBJ2-5	CASTLTGQGVETQYF	TGTGCCAGCACTCTCACGGGACAGGGGGTTGAGACCCAGTACTTC
.	TRBV5-8	TRBD2	TRBJ2-5	CASSLGTSGREETQYF	TGTGCCAGCAGCTTAGGGACTAGCGGGAGGGAAGAGACCCAGTACTTC
.	TRBV28	TRBD1	TRBJ1-6	CASSWGLGQGNSPLHF	TGTGCCAGCAGTTGGGGGTTAGGACAGGGGAATTCACCCCTCCACTTT
.	TRBV5-1	TRBD1	TRBJ1-1	CASSTDRVNTEAFF	TGCGCCAGCAGCACGGACAGGGTGAACACTGAAGCTTTCTTT
.	TRBV19	.	TRBJ2-2	CASKSTGNTGELFF	TGTGCCAGTAAGTCGACGGGGAACACCGGGGAGCTGTTTTTT
once	TRBV18	.	TRBJ1-3	CASSDTSGNTIYF	TGTGCCAGTTCCGACACCTCTGGAAACACCATATATTTT
.	TRBV12-5	.	TRBJ1-5	CASGLFGGNSNQPQHF	TGTGCTAGTGGTCTCTTTGGGGGGAATAGCAATCAGCCCCAGCATTTT
.	TRBV27	TRBD2	TRBJ2-3	CASSSPRLGGADTQYF	TGTGCCAGCAGTTCCCCCCGGCTGGGAGGGGCAGATACGCAGTATTTT
.	TRBV2	TRBD1	TRBJ1-3	CAIDREAGNTIYF	TGTGCCATAGACAGGGAGGCTGGAAACACCATATATTTT
.	TRBV15	.	TRBJ2-3	CATSRSAGSTDTQYF	TGTGCCACCAGCAGATCAGCGGGTAGCACAGATACGCAGTATTTT
.	TRBV3-1/TRBV3-2	TRBD2	TRBJ2-7	CASSQELLAGSEQYF	TGTGCCAGCAGCCAAGAATTACTAGCGGGGAGTGAGCAGTACTTC
once	TRBV12-3/TRBV12-4	.	TRBJ1-1	CASITGEVTEAFF	TGTGCCAGCATCACAGGTGAAGTGACTGAAGCTTTCTTT
.	TRBV6-2/TRBV6-3	.	TRBJ1-4	CASSYARSEKLFF	TGTGCCAGCAGTTACGCCCGGTCTGAAAAACTGTTTTTT
.	TRBV18	TRBD1	TRBJ2-1	CASARGTGGGYEQFF	TGTGCCAGCGCCCGGGGGACAGGGGGCGGATATGAGCAGTTCTTC
.	TRBV7-8	.	TRBJ1-5	CASSLKDTDYPQHF	TGTGCCAGCAGCTTAAAGGACACCGATTATCCCCAGCATTTT
.	TRBV4-3	.	TRBJ2-3	CASSQDRGSTDTQYF	TGCGCCAGCAGCCAAGACAGGGGTAGCACAGATACGCAGTATTTT
.	TRBV5-1	.	TRBJ2-7	CASSLRDEGWQYF	TGCGCCAGCAGCTTAAGAGACGAGGGTTGGCAGTACTTC
once	TRBV10-2	.	TRBJ1-2	CASSGGTFGYTF	TGCGCCAGCAGTGGGGGGACATTCGGCTACACCTTC
once	TRBV5-6	TRBD2	TRBJ2-7	CASSGVAGAAYEQYF	TGTGCCAGCAGCGGGGTGGCGGGAGCGGCCTACGAGCAGTACTTC
.	TRBV5-1	TRBD1	TRBJ2-7	CASAVQGALVTDEQYF	TGCGCCAGCGCGGTACAGGGGGCGCTGGTAACCGACGAGCAGTACTTC
once	TRBV5-4	TRBD1	TRBJ1-2	CASSWDRGGDGYTF	TGTGCCAGCAGCTGGGACAGGGGAGGGGATGGCTACACCTTC
.	TRBV28	.	TRBJ1-1	CASSTNLAEAFF	TGTGCCAGCAGCACCAACTTAGCTGAAGCTTTCTTT
.	TRBV6-6	.	TRBJ1-5	CASSYSESNQPQHF	TGTGCCAGCAGTTACTCAGAGAGCAATCAGCCCCAGCATTTT
.	TRBV11-2	.	TRBJ1-1	CASSLEAGVVGTEAFF	TGTGCCAGCAGCTTAGAGGCAGGGGTAGTTGGGACTGAAGCTTTCTTT
once	TRBV24-1	TRBD2	TRBJ2-1	CATSDHQGLSGTNSYNEQFF	TGTGCCACCAGTGACCACCAGGGTCTTAGCGGGACTAACTCCTACAATGAGCAGTTCTTC
.	TRBV29-1	TRBD2	TRBJ2-1	CSLWTSGAMSYNEQFF	TGCAGCCTATGGACTAGCGGGGCTATGTCCTACAATGAGCAGTTCTTC
.	TRBV5-8	TRBD1	TRBJ2-3	CASSFGTGGTDTQYF	TGTGCCAGCAGCTTCGGTACAGGGGGCACAGATACGCAGTATTTT
.	TRBV19	TRBD1	TRBJ2-1	CASSSRTGRSRNEQFF	TGTGCCAGTAGTTCCCGGACAGGGCGGTCTCGCAATGAGCAGTTCTTC
.	TRBV6-5	.	TRBJ1-2	CASGFAFYGYTF	TGTGCCAGCGGTTTTGCGTTCTATGGCTACACCTTC
.	TRBV9	.	TRBJ2-3	CASSVGGTTDTQYF	TGTGCCAGCAGCGTAGGAGGTACCACAGATACGCAGTATTTT
.	TRBV7-2	.	TRBJ1-1	CASFPMGSNTEAFF	TGTGCCAGCTTCCCGATGGGCTCAAACACTGAAGCTTTCTTT
.	TRBV9	TRBD1	TRBJ1-3	CASSVMTGSVGNTIYF	TGTGCCAGCAGCGTTATGACAGGGTCGGTGGGAAACACCATATATTTT
.	TRBV3-1/TRBV3-2	.	TRBJ1-2	CASSQAGGRGYTF	TGTGCCAGCAGTCAGGCGGGGGGCAGGGGCTACACCTTC
.	TRBV7-9	TRBD1	TRBJ2-7	CASSLLGGSESYEQYF	TGTGCCAGCAGCTTATTAGGGGGCTCAGAGTCCTACGAGCAGTACTTC
.	TRBV11-2	.	TRBJ2-3	CASSRSGSTDTQYF	TGTGCCAGCAGCCGCAGCGGTAGCACAGATACGCAGTATTTT
once	TRBV6-5	TRBD1	TRBJ1-3	CASSYQGAFSGNTIYF	TGTGCCAGCAGTTACCAGGGGGCTTTTTCTGGAAACACCATATATTTT
.	TRBV6-5	.	TRBJ1-2	CAGEVGGLGYGYTF	TGTGCCGGAGAAGTGGGGGGGCTGGGCTATGGCTACACCTTC
.	TRBV6-7	TRBD2	TRBJ2-2	CASRPREWEGTGELFF	TGTGCCAGCAGGCCAAGGGAATGGGAGGGCACCGGGGAGCTGTTTTTT
.	TRBV24-1	TRBD1	TRBJ2-3	CATSAGQGMTDTQYF	TGTGCCACCAGTGCCGGACAGGGGATGACAGATACGCAGTATTTT
.	TRBV29-1	TRBD2	TRBJ2-1	CSVTSGSGVNEQFF	TGCAGCGTGACTAGCGGGAGTGGGGTCAATGAGCAGTTCTTC
once	TRBV18	.	TRBJ1-4	CASSAKERQSEKLFF	TGTGCCAGCTCAGCCAAGGAGCGACAGAGTGAAAAACTGTTTTTT
.	TRBV5-1	TRBD1	TRBJ1-2	CARTKGGAGGSNGRGYTF	TGCGCCAGAACTAAAGGAGGGGCAGGGGGATCAAACGGACGTGGCTACACCTTC
few	TRBV7-2	.	TRBJ2-5	CASSHPTVVTQYF	TGTGCCAGCAGTCACCCGACAGTCGTGACCCAGTACTTC
.	TRBV5-5	.	TRBJ2-1	CASSLLGPGYNEQFF	TGTGCCAGCAGCTTGTTGGGGCCGGGCTACAATGAGCAGTTCTTC
.	TRBV6-6	.	TRBJ1-6	CASSYTGGDNSPLHF	TGTGCCAGCAGTTACACAGGTGGAGATAATTCACCCCTCCACTTT
.	TRBV19	.	TRBJ1-1	CASSPRTSSNTEAFF	TGTGCCAGTAGTCCGAGGACATCATCGAACACTGAAGCTTTCTTT
.	TRBV9	.	TRBJ2-5	CASSVGRAETQYF	TGTGCCAGCAGCGTAGGCAGGGCAGAGACCCAGTACTTC
.	TRBV30	TRBD1	TRBJ1-4	CACSGTGVEKLFF	TGTGCCTGCTCCGGGACAGGGGTTGAAAAACTGTTTTTT
.	TRBV27	TRBD1	TRBJ1-5	CASSPDRGGQPQHF	TGTGCCAGCAGCCCAGACAGGGGAGGACAGCCCCAGCATTTT
few	TRBV28	TRBD2	TRBJ2-3	CASRNVGLAGTDTQYF	TGTGCCAGCAGAAACGTAGGACTAGCGGGGACAGATACGCAGTATTTT
.	TRBV7-9	TRBD1	TRBJ2-2	CASSSRTGYTGELFF	TGTGCCAGCAGCTCCCGGACAGGGTACACCGGGGAGCTGTTTTTT
once	TRBV18	TRBD1	TRBJ1-5	CASSPGGSSNQPQHF	TGTGCCAGCTCCCCAGGGGGCTCTAGCAATCAGCCCCAGCATTTT
.	TRBV27	TRBD1	TRBJ1-1	CASTRTGEGPEAFF	TGTGCCAGCACCCGGACAGGGGAAGGGCCTGAAGCTTTCTTT
.	TRBV6-5	.	TRBJ2-5	CASSLVRETQYF	TGTGCCAGCAGTTTAGTGCGAGAGACCCAGTACTTC
.	TRBV7-2	.	TRBJ2-7	CASSLLASTREQYF	TGTGCCAGCAGCTTACTAGCGTCAACCCGCGAGCAGTACTTC
.	TRBV28	TRBD1	TRBJ1-5	CASSLVDRGYNQPQHF	TGTGCCAGCAGTTTAGTCGACAGGGGATACAATCAGCCCCAGCATTTT
.	TRBV4-2	TRBD1	TRBJ2-3	CASSPSQGQGPDTQYF	TGTGCCAGCAGCCCCTCCCAAGGACAGGGACCAGATACGCAGTATTTT
once	TRBV10-3	.	TRBJ1-6	CAIRGGGNSPLHF	TGTGCCATCAGGGGCGGGGGGAATTCACCCCTCCACTTT
.	TRBV5-1	TRBD2	TRBJ2-1	CASSLGPGGGRPNEQFF	TGCGCCAGCAGCTTGGGGCCCGGCGGGGGGCGACCAAATGAGCAGTTCTTC